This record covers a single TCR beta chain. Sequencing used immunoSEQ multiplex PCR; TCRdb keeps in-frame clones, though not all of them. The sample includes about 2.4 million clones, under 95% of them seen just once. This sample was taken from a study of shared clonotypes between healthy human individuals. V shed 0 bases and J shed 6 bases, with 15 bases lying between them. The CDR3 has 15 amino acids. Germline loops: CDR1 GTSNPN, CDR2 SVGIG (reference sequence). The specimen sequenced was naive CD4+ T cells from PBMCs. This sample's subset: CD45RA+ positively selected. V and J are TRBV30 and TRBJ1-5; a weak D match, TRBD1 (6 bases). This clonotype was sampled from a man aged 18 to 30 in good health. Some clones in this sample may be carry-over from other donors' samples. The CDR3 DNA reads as TGTGCCTGGAGTGTGGGGGGCGGAGGCCTTCAGCCCCAGCATTTT. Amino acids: CAWSVGGGGLQPQHF.